A selection of T cell receptor beta chains follows, all from one sample in a study of blood T cell repertoires in COVID-19. The data were produced by immunoSEQ multiplex PCR, yet TCRdb's version contains in-frame clones alone and is incomplete. The sample lists some 65,000 clones; 80% were seen once. Sequences were obtained from peripheral blood. The receptors were sampled from a human donor in a cohort sampled during active COVID-19. Both conserved end residues are part of each CDR3. Each record gives: CDR3 protein, CDR3 DNA, clone size, D gene, J gene, V gene. D genes are given only for firm matches. Not every row has a clone size; where given, it reads once, few, many or a size class.

CDR3aa: CASSQDLGIGGSNYGYTF; CDR3nt: TGCGCCAGCAGCCAAGATCTAGGGATAGGGGGTTCTAACTATGGCTACACCTTC; abundance: -; d_gene: -; j_gene: TRBJ1-2; v_gene: TRBV4-3
CDR3aa: CASSVGEDSPLHF; CDR3nt: TGTGCCAGCAGCGTAGGAGAGGATTCACCCCTCCACTTT; abundance: -; d_gene: -; j_gene: TRBJ1-6; v_gene: TRBV9
CDR3aa: CASSLAARASGNTIYF; CDR3nt: TGTGCCAGCTCACTCGCGGCTCGAGCCTCTGGAAACACCATATATTTT; abundance: -; d_gene: -; j_gene: TRBJ1-3; v_gene: TRBV18
CDR3aa: CASSKVTTSSYEQYF; CDR3nt: TGTGCCAGCAGCAAAGTGACGACTAGCTCCTACGAGCAGTACTTC; abundance: few; d_gene: -; j_gene: TRBJ2-7; v_gene: TRBV21-1
CDR3aa: CASSRPLEDTQYF; CDR3nt: TGTGCCAGCTCACGGCCCCTCGAAGATACGCAGTATTTT; abundance: -; d_gene: -; j_gene: TRBJ2-3; v_gene: TRBV18
CDR3aa: CASSTSGPGANVLTF; CDR3nt: TGCGCCAGCAGCACCTCAGGGCCTGGGGCCAACGTCCTGACTTTC; abundance: -; d_gene: -; j_gene: TRBJ2-6; v_gene: TRBV5-1
CDR3aa: CASSESSGLLPDTQYF; CDR3nt: TGTGCCAGCAGTGAGTCTAGCGGGTTACTCCCAGATACGCAGTATTTT; abundance: -; d_gene: TRBD2; j_gene: TRBJ2-3; v_gene: TRBV6-2/TRBV6-3
CDR3aa: CASSLSGRVPGELFF; CDR3nt: TGTGCCAGCAGCCTTAGCGGGAGGGTCCCCGGGGAGCTGTTTTTT; abundance: many; d_gene: TRBD2; j_gene: TRBJ2-2; v_gene: TRBV7-3
CDR3aa: CASSSPGSGHEQFF; CDR3nt: TGTGCCAGCAGTTCCCCGGGATCCGGCCATGAGCAGTTCTTC; abundance: -; d_gene: -; j_gene: TRBJ2-1; v_gene: TRBV28
CDR3aa: CASSLGAGVPQHF; CDR3nt: TGTGCCAGCAGCTTAGGCGCAGGGGTGCCCCAGCATTTT; abundance: -; d_gene: -; j_gene: TRBJ1-5; v_gene: TRBV11-2
CDR3aa: CATRDRGGNAEAFF; CDR3nt: TGTGCCACCCGAGACCGGGGGGGGAACGCTGAAGCTTTCTTT; abundance: -; d_gene: -; j_gene: TRBJ1-1; v_gene: TRBV6-5
CDR3aa: CASSVTGLQYNEQFF; CDR3nt: TGCGCCAGCAGCGTCACGGGACTGCAATACAATGAGCAGTTCTTC; abundance: -; d_gene: -; j_gene: TRBJ2-1; v_gene: TRBV5-1
CDR3aa: CTSRLPGQGEETQYF; CDR3nt: TGTACCAGCAGACTGCCGGGACAGGGGGAAGAGACCCAGTACTTC; abundance: -; d_gene: TRBD1; j_gene: TRBJ2-5; v_gene: TRBV7-2
CDR3aa: CASRPAGQNTEAFF; CDR3nt: TGTGCCAGTAGGCCGGCGGGGCAAAACACTGAAGCTTTCTTT; abundance: few; d_gene: -; j_gene: TRBJ1-1; v_gene: TRBV27